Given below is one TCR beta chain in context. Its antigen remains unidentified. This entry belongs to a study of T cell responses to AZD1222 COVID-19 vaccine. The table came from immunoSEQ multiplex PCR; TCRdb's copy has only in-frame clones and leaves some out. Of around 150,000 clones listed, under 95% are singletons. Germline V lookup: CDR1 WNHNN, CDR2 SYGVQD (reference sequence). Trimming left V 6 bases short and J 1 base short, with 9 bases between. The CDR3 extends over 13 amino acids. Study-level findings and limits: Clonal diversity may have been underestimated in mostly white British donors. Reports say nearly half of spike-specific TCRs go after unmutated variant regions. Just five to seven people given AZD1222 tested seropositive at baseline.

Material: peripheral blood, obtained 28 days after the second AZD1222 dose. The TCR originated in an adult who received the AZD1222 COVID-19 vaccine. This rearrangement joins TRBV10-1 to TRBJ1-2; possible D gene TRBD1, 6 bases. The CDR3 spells CASSSDSNYGYTF. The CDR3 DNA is TGCGCCAGCAGCTCGGACAGTAACTATGGCTACACCTTC.